This TCR beta chain was captured by sequencing in a study of cytomegalovirus exposure and HLA in healthy donors (dated by TCRdb to about 2017). At the level of the whole study: An earlier analysis of some 500 of the donors reported 250 to 350 Gb of sequence data and some 100 million unique TCR beta sequences from 150 million to 200 million T cells. An early release that covered about 600 HLA-typed donors contained about 300 gigabases of sequencing data and tens of millions of unique TCR sequences. Among the roughly 400 genotyped donors, around 81% belonged to the genetic ancestry cluster associated with self-reported Caucasian donors. The study was designed to test whether signatures of past pathogen exposure could be identified by cataloging public T cell receptors. The study profiled the T cell repertoires of about 720 subjects by immunosequencing and related them to cytomegalovirus serostatus. Besides the first cohort of hundreds of subjects, a separate validation cohort made up of 120 different subjects was used. The study combined high-throughput TCR immunosequencing, statistical association of individual TCRs with disease status, and machine learning to predict cytomegalovirus infection status. A later analysis re-analyzed previously published TCR beta repertoires from approximately 700 donors and added high-resolution HLA genotyping to study TCR occurrence patterns. Rather than using new phenotypic data, the later analysis identified candidate immune exposures from TCR beta sequences and from how often those sequences occurred across donors. To decide whether each TCR beta V gene segment behaved as functional or pseudogenic, an earlier analysis of nearly 600 of the donors relied on high-throughput TCR beta sequencing. Donor age, sex, ethnicity and CMV serostatus were compiled together with the repertoire data. Genome-wide SNP genotypes for about 65% of the roughly 670 donors were used in a later genetic analysis, which treated that subset as a discovery cohort. All discovery cohort repertoires had been generated using a single sequencing platform. Both class I and class II loci were covered by HLA typing, at four-digit resolution. Typing coverage varied by locus: roughly 620-630 donors for A, B, C, DRB1 and DQB1; about 520 for DQA1; over 600 for DPA1; roughly 450 for DPB1. Because of strong linkage in the cohort, roughly five DR-DQ haplotypes were treated as single units for association and clustering. Among about 370 genotyped donors of the cohort, an average of approximately 240,000 unique TCR beta nucleotide sequences was sequenced per donor, of which about 19% were non-productive.

The cohort comprised under 700 healthy bone marrow donors. All cohort members were sampled while nominally healthy, although unrecorded immune exposures were likely present. The donor was CMV seropositive and was included in the group of 250 to 300 seropositive cohort members. Each donor provided a peripheral blood sample, and peripheral blood mononuclear cells were used for TCR beta sequencing. The Qiagen DNeasy Blood Extraction Kit was used to extract genomic DNA from the blood cell samples. Details on this clone: Its antigen is unknown. It has no much larger one-base neighbor in the sample; base qualities were not kept.

The study at large found these results: The earlier analysis of about 600 of the donors excluded roughly 17 rarely observed V segments, including chromosome 9 orphons, because counts were too low. Linkage disequilibrium might explain the correlated functional status among segregating V segments, but an unknown experimental factor could not be ruled out. In this cohort, only TCR beta chains were sequenced, and detectable features were limited by the absence of alpha or paired-chain data. An earlier analysis of 450 to 750 of the donors showed that most TCR beta V segments appeared in productive rearrangements either about 87% or about 30% of the time, which broadly matched IMGT annotations. In both the original and validation cohorts, the classifier was reported to diagnose cytomegalovirus status with high specificity and sensitivity. A group of highly shared sequence variants was considered likely to be a technical artifact of the sequencing pipeline. Compared with the roughly 700-donor mean, donors in an Asian-associated ancestry cluster had fewer N-insertions in productive TCRs, according to a later genetic analysis. When HLA alleles, especially DR and DQ, strongly co-occurred, attributing TCR associations to individual alleles was difficult. Immune exposure information for the cohort was limited to CMV serostatus. Three of the identified cytomegalovirus-associated TCR beta chains were confirmed in vitro to be specific for cytomegalovirus antigens. A total of some 180 TCR beta chains were listed by the study as associated with cytomegalovirus. A further reported finding was that TCR beta sequences accurately predicted the HLA-A and HLA-B alleles for most subjects in the first cohort. According to the authors, the approach could potentially be generalized to other disease states and immunological phenotypes. Specific HLA alleles were associated with roughly 16,000 TCR beta sequences at a false discovery rate of 0.05 in a later analysis. Because HLA typing was unavailable for some donors at each locus, only the typed subset was used in association tests. Sequencing depth was assumed to be roughly uniform across donors in the presence/absence analyses, though that assumption may not hold. Some IMGT-functional V segments, including TRBV6-2 and TRBV6-3, could not be told apart with the 87-base-pair reads, so those segments were excluded. Compared with equally common non-associated chains, HLA-associated TCR beta chains in a later analysis were more clonally expanded and had lower generation probabilities. Across donors, most TCR sequences were observed very rarely, whereas some public TCRs were present in many individuals. Several of the top co-occurrence clusters appeared to be linked to parvovirus B19, influenza, CMV and Epstein-Barr virus, according to a later analysis. V-gene and J-gene trimming of TCR beta chains was associated with a missense DCLRE1C variant in a later genetic analysis, and the association was replicated in an independent cohort. According to a later analysis, most CMV-associated TCR beta chains appeared to be HLA-restricted, and the HLA associations seemed to be driven largely by CMV exposure. In a later analysis, the rate of TCR association differed among HLA loci, with DRB1 alleles having the most associated TCRs and HLA-C alleles having the fewest.

From the germline V gene, CDR1 is SGDLS and CDR2 is YYNGEE. Taken from cysteine to phenylalanine, the CDR3 has 16 residues. The sequence is cut down to CDR3 DNA, 48 bases in frame from base 1. The V end gives up 0 bases and the J end 4 bases, leaving 5 bases in the junction not matched to a gene. Receptor libraries were prepared by the immunoSEQ multiplex PCR assay. For the multiplex PCR, a mixture combining 60 forward primers for TCR Vbeta segments and 13 reverse primers for TCR Jbeta segments was used. The CDR3 region of rearranged TCR beta genes was amplified from genomic DNA by a multiplex PCR assay. The Illumina HiSeq System was used to sequence the amplified TCR beta libraries as 87-base-pair reads. The original methods were these. A later analysis tallied 75 million to 95 million unique TCR beta chains across the 666 repertoires, and 10 million to 11 million of those chains were shared by two or more donors. To remove PCR and sequencing errors, raw reads were error-corrected and collapsed into unique sequences using a nearest-neighbor algorithm that merged closely related sequences. To assign V, D and J gene segments, CDR3 sequences were aligned to IMGT reference sequences. For a sequence to be retained, a match of at least six nucleotides to both a V gene segment and a J gene segment was required. A rearrangement was called productive if the CDR3 had no stop codons and remained in frame with V and J, and every other rearrangement was called non-productive. Following IMGT convention, CDR3 was defined as the stretch from the second conserved V-encoded cysteine to the conserved J-encoded phenylalanine. In an earlier analysis of around 640 of the donors, sequences lacking an unambiguous match to a single V gene segment were excluded. An earlier analysis of 587 of the donors called V segments functional above 56.7% productive rearrangements and segregating when the between-donor standard deviation exceeded 5%. A statistical classification framework was developed to diagnose cytomegalovirus status using the catalog of TCR beta chain sequences. In a later analysis, TCR nucleotide sequences were compared against IMGT/GENE-DB human TR gene sequences so that V and J genes could be assigned. Using the TCRdist pipeline, a later analysis assigned CDR3 sequences along with most-parsimonious VDJ recombination scenarios. In a later analysis, each TCR beta chain was defined by its CDR3 amino acid sequence together with its V-gene family, and reads lacking a unique V-gene family were excluded. A later analysis removed roughly 590 highly shared, low-generation-probability nucleotide sequences to deal with suspected cross-contamination and a sequencing artifact. A later analysis calculated a clonal expansion index for each public chain from normalized within-repertoire ranks of inferred template counts. In a later analysis, generation probabilities were computed with a VDJ recombination model fitted to out-of-frame rearrangements, and the resulting probabilities were checked against IGoR. Hypergeometric tests were used in a later analysis to score TCR-TCR, TCR-HLA and TCR-CMV co-occurrence, with a repertoire-size bias correction applied to the TCR pairs. False discovery rates were estimated in a later analysis by permuting HLA or CMV assignments 20 times. A later analysis grouped co-occurring TCRs with DBSCAN, adding TCRdist sequence similarity when clustering within HLA-allele-positive subsets. Repertoires with fewer than 30,000 or more than 120,000 public chains were left out of co-occurrence clustering, as were five repertoires with anomalous nucleotide sharing. The table comes from immuneACCESS by way of TCRdb, which keeps in-frame sequences with V and J called. Part of the clones is missing from these tables; in studies checked, under half for an unresolved V gene and the rest for unknown reasons. V, J and clone size are those of that table, while D and trimming were read from the DNA. This sample is represented by around 150,000 clones; about 85% of them were singletons. The ten largest clones take up roughly 2.2% of the sample.

Sample: PBMCs. The V and J genes are TRBV9 and TRBJ2-5; 11 bases in between match TRBD2. The clonotype originates from a man aged 18 to 35 in good health and CMV-seropositive. This receptor carries the CDR3 CASSVAVAGGPETQYF. The sequence in DNA is TGTGCCAGCAGCGTAGCAGTAGCGGGGGGGCCAGAGACCCAGTACTTC.